The present TCR beta chain was sequenced within a study of cytomegalovirus exposure and HLA in healthy donors. Germline V gene data show CDR1 as SGHRS and CDR2 as YFSETQ. The junction had 6 bases not matched to a gene; V was cut back by 1 base and J by 6 bases. CDR3 length: 15 amino acids. Use of 60 Vbeta and 13 Jbeta primers characterized the PCR. Here immunoSEQ multiplex PCR was the method, and the copy in TCRdb shows in-frame clones only, minus some. The sample lists around 190,000 clones; about 80% were seen once. The receptor's source is a woman aged 25 to 39 in good health and CMV-seropositive. This chain connects TRBV5-1 to TRBJ2-1; 8 nucleotides agree with TRBD2. The sequenced sample was PBMCs. CDR3 residues: CASSLSGLVRNEQFF. The DNA for the CDR3 is TGCGCCAGCAGCTTGTCGGGACTAGTGCGCAATGAGCAGTTCTTC.